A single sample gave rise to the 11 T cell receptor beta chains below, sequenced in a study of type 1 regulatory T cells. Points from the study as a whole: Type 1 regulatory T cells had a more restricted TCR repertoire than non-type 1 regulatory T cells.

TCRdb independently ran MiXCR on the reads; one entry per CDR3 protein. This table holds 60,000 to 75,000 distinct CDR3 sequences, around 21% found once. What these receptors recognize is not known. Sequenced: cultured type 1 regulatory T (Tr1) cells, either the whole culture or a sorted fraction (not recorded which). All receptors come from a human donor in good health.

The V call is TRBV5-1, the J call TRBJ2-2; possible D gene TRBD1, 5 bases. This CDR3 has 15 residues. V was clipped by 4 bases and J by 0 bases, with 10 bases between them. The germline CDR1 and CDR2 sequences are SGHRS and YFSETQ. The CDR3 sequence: CASSPSGPNTGELFF. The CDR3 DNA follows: TGCGCCAGCAGCCCGTCAGGGCCGAACACCGGGGAGCTGTTTTTT.

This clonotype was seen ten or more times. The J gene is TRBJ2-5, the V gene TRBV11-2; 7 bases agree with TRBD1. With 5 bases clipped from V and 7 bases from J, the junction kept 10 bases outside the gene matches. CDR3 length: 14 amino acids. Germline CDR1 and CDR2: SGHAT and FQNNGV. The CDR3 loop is CASSATTGPGTQYF. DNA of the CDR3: TGTGCCAGCAGCGCGACGACAGGGCCGGGGACCCAGTACTTC.

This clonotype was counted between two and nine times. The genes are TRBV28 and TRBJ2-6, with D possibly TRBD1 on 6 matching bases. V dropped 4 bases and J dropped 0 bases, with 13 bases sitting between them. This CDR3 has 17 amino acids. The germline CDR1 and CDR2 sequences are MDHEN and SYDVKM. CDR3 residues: CASSSPTGPSGANVLTF. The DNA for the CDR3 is TGTGCCAGCAGTTCCCCGACAGGACCCTCTGGGGCCAACGTCCTGACTTTC.

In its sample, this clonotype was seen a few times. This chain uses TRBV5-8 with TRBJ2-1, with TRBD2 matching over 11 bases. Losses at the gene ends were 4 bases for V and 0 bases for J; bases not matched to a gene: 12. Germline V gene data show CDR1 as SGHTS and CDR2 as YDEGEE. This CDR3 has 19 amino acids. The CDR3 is CASSPYSGTSGFSYNEQFF. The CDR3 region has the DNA TGTGCCAGCAGCCCCTACTCCGGGACTAGCGGTTTCTCCTACAATGAGCAGTTCTTC.

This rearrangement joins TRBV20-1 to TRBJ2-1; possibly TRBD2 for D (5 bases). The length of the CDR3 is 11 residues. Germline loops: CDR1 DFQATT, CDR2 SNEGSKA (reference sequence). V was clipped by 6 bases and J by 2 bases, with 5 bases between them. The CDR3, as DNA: TGCAGTGCCGGGGCCTACAATGAGCAGTTCTTC. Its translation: CSAGAYNEQFF.

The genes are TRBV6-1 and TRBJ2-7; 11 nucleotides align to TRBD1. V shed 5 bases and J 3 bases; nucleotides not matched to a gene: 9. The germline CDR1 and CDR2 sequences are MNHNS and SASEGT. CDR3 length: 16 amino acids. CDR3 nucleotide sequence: TGTGCCAGCAGTTTAGCCGGGACAGGGGGTTTCTACGAGCAGTACTTC. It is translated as CASSLAGTGGFYEQYF.

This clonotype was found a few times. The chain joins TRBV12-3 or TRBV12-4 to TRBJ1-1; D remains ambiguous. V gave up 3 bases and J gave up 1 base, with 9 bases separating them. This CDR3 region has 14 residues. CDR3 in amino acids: CASSLFRRNTEAFF. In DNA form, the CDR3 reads TGTGCCAGCAGTTTGTTCAGAAGGAACACTGAAGCTTTCTTT.

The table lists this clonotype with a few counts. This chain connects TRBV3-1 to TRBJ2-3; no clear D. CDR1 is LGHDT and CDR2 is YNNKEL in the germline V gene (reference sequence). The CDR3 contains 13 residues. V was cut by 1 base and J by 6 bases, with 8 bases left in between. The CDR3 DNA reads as TGTGCCAGCAGCCAAGCGGGTAAGGATACGCAGTATTTT. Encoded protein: CASSQAGKDTQYF.

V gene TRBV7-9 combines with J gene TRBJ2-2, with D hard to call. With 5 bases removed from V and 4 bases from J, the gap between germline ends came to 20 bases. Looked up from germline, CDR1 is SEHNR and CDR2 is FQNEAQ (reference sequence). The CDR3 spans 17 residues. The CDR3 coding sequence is TGTGCCAGCAGCCCCCCCCGCAGGAGTTGGGGCACCGGGGAGCTGTTTTTT. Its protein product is CASSPPRRSWGTGELFF. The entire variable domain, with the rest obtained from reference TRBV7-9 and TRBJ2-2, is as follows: DTGVSQNPRHKITKRGQNVTFRCDPISEHNRLYWYRQTLGQGPEFLTYFQNEAQLEKSRLLSDRFSAERPKGSFSTLEIQRTEQGDSAMYLCASSPPRRSWGTGELFFGEGSRLTVL.

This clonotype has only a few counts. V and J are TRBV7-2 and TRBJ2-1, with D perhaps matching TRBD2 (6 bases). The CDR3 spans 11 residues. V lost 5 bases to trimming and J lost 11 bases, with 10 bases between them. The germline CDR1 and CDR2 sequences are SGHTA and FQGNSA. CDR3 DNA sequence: TGTGCCAGCAGCCCCAGCGGGCAGCAGTTCTTC. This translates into CASSPSGQQFF.

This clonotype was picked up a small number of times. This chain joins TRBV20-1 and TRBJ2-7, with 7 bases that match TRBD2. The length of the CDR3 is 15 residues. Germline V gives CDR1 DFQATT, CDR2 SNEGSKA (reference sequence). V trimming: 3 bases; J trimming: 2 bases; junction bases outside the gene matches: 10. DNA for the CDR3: TGCAGTGCTAGGAAACCCGGGACTACACCCTACGAGCAGTACTTC. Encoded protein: CSARKPGTTPYEQYF.